This T cell receptor beta chain was identified during a study of cytomegalovirus exposure and HLA in healthy donors. Background on the study: Early released data comprised around 79 million unique TCRs from HLA-typed donors. Notes on the study in general: Per a prior analysis, the majority of TCR beta V segments were productive roughly 87% or roughly 30% of the time. Later genetic work tied a missense DCLRE1C variant to beta-chain V and J trimming. Among immune exposure information, only CMV serostatus was available.

Germline lookup yields CDR1 SNHLY and CDR2 FYNNEI. The CDR3 spans 18 residues. 60 Vbeta and 13 Jbeta primers were used in PCR. Repertoires were generated with immunoSEQ multiplex PCR, while TCRdb's copy carries only in-frame clones and drops some. The sample shows roughly 220,000 clones, more than 65% of them seen only once. For this clone: Its target is unknown. Mismatch with germline at one junction end may stem from a read error.

The source material was PBMCs. The sequence came from a woman in her 30s in good health and CMV-seronegative. This chain joins TRBV2 and TRBJ2-2; 8 bases match TRBD2. The CDR3 bases are TGTGCCACCAGTGACTTATTGCGGGGGGCCCCGAACACCGGGGAGCTGTTTTTT. Its translation: CATSDLLRGAPNTGELFF.